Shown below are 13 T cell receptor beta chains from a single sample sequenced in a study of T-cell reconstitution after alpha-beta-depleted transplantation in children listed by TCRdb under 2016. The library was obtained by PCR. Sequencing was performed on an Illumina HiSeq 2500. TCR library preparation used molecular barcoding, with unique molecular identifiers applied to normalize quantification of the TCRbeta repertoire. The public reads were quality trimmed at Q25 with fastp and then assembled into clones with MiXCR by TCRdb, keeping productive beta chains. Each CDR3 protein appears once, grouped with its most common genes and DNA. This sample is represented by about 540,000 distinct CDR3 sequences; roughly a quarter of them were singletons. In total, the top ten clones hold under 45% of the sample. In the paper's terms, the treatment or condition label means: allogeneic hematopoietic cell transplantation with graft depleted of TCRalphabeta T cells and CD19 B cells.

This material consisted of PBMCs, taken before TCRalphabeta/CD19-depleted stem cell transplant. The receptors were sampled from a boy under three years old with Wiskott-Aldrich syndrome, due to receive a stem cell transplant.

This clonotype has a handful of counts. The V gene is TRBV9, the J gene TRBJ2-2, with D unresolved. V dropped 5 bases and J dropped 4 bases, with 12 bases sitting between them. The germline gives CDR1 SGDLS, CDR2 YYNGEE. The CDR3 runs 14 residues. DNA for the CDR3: TGTGCCAGCAGTTATAGAGACTTCACCGGGGAGCTGTTTTTT. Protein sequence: CASSYRDFTGELFF.

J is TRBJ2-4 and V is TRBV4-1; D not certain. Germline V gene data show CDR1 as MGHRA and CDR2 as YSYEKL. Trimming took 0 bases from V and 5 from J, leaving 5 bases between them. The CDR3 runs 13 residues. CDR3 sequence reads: CASSQDVQNIQYF. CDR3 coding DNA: TGCGCCAGCAGCCAAGACGTTCAAAACATTCAGTACTTC.

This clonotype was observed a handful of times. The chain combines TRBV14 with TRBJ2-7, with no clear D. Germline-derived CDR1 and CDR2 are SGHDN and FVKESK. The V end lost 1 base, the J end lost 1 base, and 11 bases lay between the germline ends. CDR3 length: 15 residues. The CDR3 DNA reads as TGTGCCAGCAGCCAAGTATTTTCGGCGTCCTACGAGCAGTACTTC. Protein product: CASSQVFSASYEQYF.

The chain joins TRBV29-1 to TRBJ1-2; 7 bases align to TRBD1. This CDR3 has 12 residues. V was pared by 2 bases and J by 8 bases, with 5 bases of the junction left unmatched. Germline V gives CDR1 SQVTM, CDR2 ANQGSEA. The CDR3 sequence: CSVERQGGGYTF. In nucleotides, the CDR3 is TGCAGCGTTGAACGACAGGGAGGCGGCTACACCTTC.

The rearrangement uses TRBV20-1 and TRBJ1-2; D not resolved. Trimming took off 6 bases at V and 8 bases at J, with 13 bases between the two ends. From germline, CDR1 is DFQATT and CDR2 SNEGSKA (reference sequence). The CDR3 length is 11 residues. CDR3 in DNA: TGCAGTGCCATAAATACTGCAGGCTACACCTTC. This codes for CSAINTAGYTF.

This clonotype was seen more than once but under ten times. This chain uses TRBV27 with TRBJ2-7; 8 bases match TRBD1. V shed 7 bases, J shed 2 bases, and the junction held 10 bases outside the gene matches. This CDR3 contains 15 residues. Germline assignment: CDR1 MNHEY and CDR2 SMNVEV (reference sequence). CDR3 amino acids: CASKLGAGGAYEQYF. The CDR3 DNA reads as TGTGCCAGCAAATTAGGGGCAGGGGGCGCCTACGAGCAGTACTTC.

CDR3 amino acids: CASSARWSGYGYTF. Here the CDR3 DNA reads TGTGCCAGCAGCGCCCGATGGTCGGGCTATGGCTACACCTTC. J is TRBJ1-2 and V is TRBV7-2, with D hard to call. The CDR3 contains 14 residues. Between the trimmed V and J ends, which lost 5 bases and 4 bases, there was a span of 14 bases. Per germline, CDR1 SGHTA and CDR2 FQGNSA.

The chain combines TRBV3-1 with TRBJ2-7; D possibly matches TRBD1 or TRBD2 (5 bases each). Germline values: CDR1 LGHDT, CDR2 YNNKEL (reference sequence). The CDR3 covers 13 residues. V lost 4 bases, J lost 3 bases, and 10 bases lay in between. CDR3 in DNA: TGTGCCAGCAGCCTTCTGGGACGCTACGAGCAGTACTTC. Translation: CASSLLGRYEQYF.

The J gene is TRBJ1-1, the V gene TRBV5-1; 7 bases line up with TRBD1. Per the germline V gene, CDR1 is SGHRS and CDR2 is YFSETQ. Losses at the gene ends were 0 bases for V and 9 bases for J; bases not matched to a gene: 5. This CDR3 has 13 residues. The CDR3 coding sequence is TGCGCCAGCAGCTTGGTGAGACAGGGAAAAGCTTTCTTT. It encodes CASSLVRQGKAFF.

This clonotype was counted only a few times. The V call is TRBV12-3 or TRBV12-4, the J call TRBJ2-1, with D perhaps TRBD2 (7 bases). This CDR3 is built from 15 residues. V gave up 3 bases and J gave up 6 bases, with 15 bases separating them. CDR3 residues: CASSFMREGGNEQFF. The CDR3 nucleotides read TGTGCCAGCAGTTTTATGAGGGAGGGGGGCAATGAGCAGTTCTTC.

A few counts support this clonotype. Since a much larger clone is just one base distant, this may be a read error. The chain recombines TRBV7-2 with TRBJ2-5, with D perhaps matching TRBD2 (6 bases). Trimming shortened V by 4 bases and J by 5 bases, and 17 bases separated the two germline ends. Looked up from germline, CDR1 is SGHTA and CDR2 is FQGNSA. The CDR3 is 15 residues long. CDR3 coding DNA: TGTGCCAGCAGCTCTATCGGGAGATCTCAGGAGACCCAGTACTTC. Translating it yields CASSSIGRSQETQYF.

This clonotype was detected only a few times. CDR3 sequence: CASSLGPQGNAYEQYF. Here the CDR3 DNA reads TGTGCCAGCAGTCTGGGCCCGCAGGGGAATGCTTACGAGCAGTACTTC. J is TRBJ2-7 and V is TRBV12-3 or TRBV12-4; TRBD1 might be the D (6 bases). The CDR3 is 16 residues long. The germline V and J ends were trimmed by 5 bases and 4 bases, with 21 bases remaining between them.

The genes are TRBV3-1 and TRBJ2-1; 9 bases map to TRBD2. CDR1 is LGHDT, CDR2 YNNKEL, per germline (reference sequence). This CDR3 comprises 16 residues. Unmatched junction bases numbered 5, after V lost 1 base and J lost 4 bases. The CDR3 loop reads CASSQGLAGPYNEQFF. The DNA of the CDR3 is TGTGCCAGCAGCCAAGGGCTAGCGGGACCTTACAATGAGCAGTTCTTC.